These T cell receptor beta chains were read from a single sample in a study of regulatory T cells in long-lasting Graves disease. TCRdb reanalysed the multiplex PCR reads using MiXCR and keeps one entry per CDR3 protein. The table lists under 450,000 distinct CDR3 sequences, around 22% of them singletons. The specimen was peripheral blood mononuclear cells (PBMCs), collected when the disease was refractory, from a patient treated with antithyroid drugs. Receptor source: a female donor with Graves disease. Each CDR3 is given with its conserved first and last residue. A D gene is named only where the DNA matches it firmly. The size of a clone is reported for some rows only, either as once, few or many, or as a class for expanded clones.

v_call	clone_size	j_call	d_call	cdr3_aa	cdr3_nt
TRBV28	-	TRBJ1-2	TRBD1	CASSQDYRGIYGYTF	TGCGCCAGCAGCCAGGATTACAGGGGGATTTATGGCTACACCTTC
TRBV11-1	many	TRBJ2-5	TRBD1	CASSFLTGVGETQYF	TGTGCCAGCAGCTTTTTGACAGGGGTTGGGGAGACCCAGTACTTC
TRBV15	few	TRBJ1-4	-	CATSRDNRVGEKLFF	TGTGCCACCAGCAGAGATAACAGGGTTGGTGAAAAACTGTTTTTT
TRBV12-3/TRBV12-4	many	TRBJ1-1	-	CASSLVGTSSSEAFF	TGTGCCAGCAGTTTAGTAGGGACCTCTAGCTCTGAAGCTTTCTTT
TRBV6-5	many	TRBJ1-1	-	CASSYMGRHTEAFF	TGTGCCAGCAGTTACATGGGCCGACACACTGAAGCTTTCTTT
TRBV7-9	many	TRBJ2-7	-	CASSDGSYEQYF	TGTGCCAGCAGCGACGGATCCTACGAGCAGTACTTC
TRBV20-1	few	TRBJ2-3	-	CSASLTRRQYF	TGCAGTGCTAGCCTAACTAGAAGGCAGTATTTT
TRBV12-3/TRBV12-4	-	TRBJ1-2	-	CASSHGGYEYGYTF	TGTGCCAGCAGCCATGGGGGGTACGAATATGGCTACACCTTC
TRBV6-2/TRBV6-3	few	TRBJ2-7	-	CASSYISAGAYEQYF	TGTGCCAGCAGTTACATCTCGGCAGGGGCCTACGAGCAGTACTTC
TRBV13	-	TRBJ2-2	-	CATKQNTGELFF	TGTGCCACCAAACAGAACACCGGGGAGCTGTTTTTT
TRBV20-1	-	TRBJ2-1	-	CSAYRDLGVYNEQFF	TGCAGTGCTTACAGGGATTTGGGGGTGTACAATGAGCAGTTCTTC
TRBV30	many	TRBJ1-4	-	CAWNRDTTKYEKLFF	TGTGCCTGGAACCGGGACACCACAAAATATGAAAAACTGTTTTTT
TRBV5-5	-	TRBJ2-7	-	CASSLHGYEQYF	TGTGCCAGCAGCTTGCATGGCTACGAGCAGTACTTC